A single sample gave rise to the 19 T cell receptor beta chains below, sequenced in a study of identical twins. A single record per CDR3 protein comes from TCRdb applying MiXCR to the 5' RACE reads. Among approximately 600,000 distinct CDR3 sequences, under 8.5% were seen once, and the ten largest hold 1.6%. The same sample was also used in a study of yellow fever vaccine responses in identical twins.

The sample taken for sequencing was PBMCs. The receptors were sampled from a woman under 30 in good health.

This clonotype was recorded many times. The rearrangement links TRBV28 to TRBJ2-5, with TRBD2 matching 11 bases. Unmatched junction bases numbered 9, after V lost 2 bases and J lost 7 bases. Looked up from germline, CDR1 is MDHEN and CDR2 is SYDVKM. This CDR3 spans 16 amino acids. CDR3 bases: TGTGCCAGCAGTTTACTAGAGACTAGCGGGGCGGGGACCCAGTACTTC. Residues: CASSLLETSGAGTQYF.

This clonotype was counted ten times or more. The chain is built from TRBV16 and TRBJ1-3; D gene ambiguous. The germline V gene encodes CDR1 KGHSY and CDR2 FQNENV. V was trimmed by 0 bases and J by 4 bases, leaving 10 bases between them. The CDR3 runs 15 residues. This CDR3 reads CASSQSRRTGNTIYF. CDR3 bases: TGTGCCAGCAGCCAATCAAGACGGACGGGAAACACCATATATTTT.

There are many counts of this clonotype. The CDR3 spells CASQNWGREQPQHF. The DNA of the CDR3 is TGTGCCAGCCAAAATTGGGGGCGCGAGCAGCCCCAGCATTTT. The chain recombines TRBV2 with TRBJ1-5, with a tentative D call TRBD1 (6 bases). Trimming removed 8 bases at V and 7 bases at J, with 18 bases between. Germline V lookup: CDR1 SNHLY, CDR2 FYNNEI. The length of the CDR3 is 14 residues.

There are many counts of this clonotype. The rearrangement joins TRBV18 to TRBJ2-5; D ambiguous. Germline assignment: CDR1 KGHSH and CDR2 LQKENI. The CDR3 is made up of 11 amino acids. Trimming left V 2 bases short and J 5 bases short, with 3 bases between. The CDR3 DNA reads as TGTGCCAGCTCACCAGACGAGACCCAGTACTTC. It is translated as CASSPDETQYF. The full variable domain, with the rest looked up from reference TRBV18 and TRBJ2-5, is NAGVMQNPRHLVRRRGQEARLRCSPMKGHSHVYWYRQLPEEGLKFMVYLQKENIIDESGMPKERFSAEFPKEGPSILRIQQVVRGDSAAYFCASSPDETQYFGPGTRLLVL.

This clonotype was found many times. The chain carries TRBV3-1 and TRBJ2-7; D not certain. The CDR3 contains 11 residues. Germline loops: CDR1 LGHDT, CDR2 YNNKEL (reference sequence). Trimming left V 1 base short and J 5 bases short, with 3 bases between. The CDR3 DNA reads TGTGCCAGCAGCCAAGGGGACGAGCAGTACGTC. Translated: CASSQGDEQYV.

This clonotype occurred many times. The rearrangement uses TRBV3-1 and TRBJ2-1; 11 positions agree with TRBD1. Trimming took 6 bases from V and 9 from J; bases not matched to a gene: 7. This CDR3 has 14 residues. Germline V gene lookup returns CDR1 LGHDT and CDR2 YNNKEL (reference sequence). CDR3 region: CASSLGQGVIEQFF. For the CDR3, the DNA is TGTGCCAGCAGTCTGGGACAGGGGGTGATTGAGCAGTTCTTC.

The table lists this clonotype with many counts. The V call is TRBV11-2, the J call TRBJ2-1, with TRBD2 identical over 7 bases. V trimming: 1 base; J trimming: 3 bases; junction bases outside the gene matches: 3. The CDR3 is 15 amino acids. CDR1 and CDR2 from the germline V gene are SGHAT and FQNNGV. CDR3 loop: CASSLGEGRYNEQFF. CDR3 coding DNA: TGTGCCAGCAGCTTAGGGGAGGGCCGCTACAATGAGCAGTTCTTC.

This clonotype was recorded a few times. This rearrangement joins TRBV27 to TRBJ2-1; tentatively, D is TRBD1 (6 bases). Germline V gives CDR1 MNHEY, CDR2 SMNVEV (reference sequence). Trimming removed 4 bases from V and 4 bases from J, with 14 bases in between. CDR3 length equals 15 residues. In DNA form, the CDR3 reads TGTGCCAGCAGTTCACAGGGCGATTGGTACAATGAGCAGTTCTTC. This sequence encodes CASSSQGDWYNEQFF.

This clonotype has more than one count but fewer than ten. At one end the junction does not follow the germline gene, possibly because of a read error. The J gene is TRBJ2-3, the V gene TRBV2, with D possibly being TRBD1 (6 bases). CDR3 length: 18 amino acids. The germline gives CDR1 SNHLY, CDR2 FYNNEI. CDR3 loop: CAISLAVGGGPLADTQYF. The DNA for the CDR3 is TGTGCCATCAGTTTAGCTGTTGGTGGGGGCCCCCTCGCAGATACGCAGTATTTT.

This clonotype was detected many times. The rearrangement joins TRBV12-3 or TRBV12-4 to TRBJ2-3; D is ambiguous. V was clipped by 0 bases and J by 6 bases, with 4 bases between them. The length of the CDR3 is 12 residues. The DNA for the CDR3 is TGTGCCAGCAGTTTAGCAGGGGATACGCAGTATTTT. This translates into CASSLAGDTQYF.

V gene TRBV2 combines with J gene TRBJ2-1; D is perhaps TRBD1 (5 bases). The CDR3 runs to 16 residues. Germline CDR1 reads SNHLY; CDR2 reads FYNNEI. Trimming removed 6 bases from V and 9 bases from J, with 24 bases in between. CDR3 nucleotides: TGTGCCAGCAGCGTCGCGGACACCCCCATGGGTGGTGAGCAGTTCTTC. It translates to CASSVADTPMGGEQFF.

This clonotype has ten or more counts. The gene calls are TRBV5-1 and TRBJ2-1, with 8 bases fitting TRBD1. V gave up 0 bases and J gave up 4 bases; unmatched junction bases: 3. This CDR3 is 15 amino acids long. CDR1 is SGHRS and CDR2 is YFSETQ in the germline V gene. The CDR3 protein is CASSLEGQDYNEQFF. For the CDR3, the DNA is TGCGCCAGCAGCTTGGAGGGACAGGATTACAATGAGCAGTTCTTC.

A note on this clonotype: A much larger clone differs by one base, so this may be a read error. The chain carries TRBV20-1 and TRBJ2-4, with 8 bases identical to TRBD2. The CDR3 is 20 amino acids. Germline CDR1 is DFQATT and CDR2 is SNEGSKA (reference sequence). Here the CDR3 reads CSAGDPTGGSGGTAKNIQYF. The CDR3 DNA follows: TGCAGTGCTGGAGATCCGACGGGAGGGTCAGGAGGAACGGCCAAAAACATTCAGTACTTC.

This clonotype was observed a handful of times. V is TRBV20-1 and J is TRBJ2-3; 9 bases fit TRBD2. V shed 2 bases and J 2 bases; nucleotides not matched to a gene: 8. CDR1 is DFQATT and CDR2 is SNEGSKA in the germline V gene (reference sequence). The length of the CDR3 is 16 residues. CDR3 in DNA: TGCAGTGCTAGACCGGGACTAGCAGTCCTCACAGATACGCAGTATTTT. Translating it yields CSARPGLAVLTDTQYF.

This clonotype was detected ten times or more. This chain uses TRBV15 with TRBJ2-1, with unresolved D. Trimming took off 1 base at V and 9 bases at J, with 7 bases between the two ends. Germline V gene sequence: CDR1 LNHNV, CDR2 YYDKDF (reference sequence). The CDR3 is 12 residues long. CDR3 residues: CATSRVYGEQFF. In DNA form, the CDR3 reads TGTGCCACCAGCAGAGTGTACGGTGAGCAGTTCTTC.

The chain links TRBV6-1 to TRBJ2-7; 9 bases agree with TRBD2. CDR1 MNHNS and CDR2 SASEGT come from the germline V gene. CDR3 length: 14 residues. V lost 8 bases, J lost 13 bases, and 18 bases stayed unmatched. The CDR3 here is CASLSAQSGGQLYV. The CDR3 coding sequence is TGTGCCAGCCTGTCTGCCCAAAGCGGGGGGCAACTCTACGTC.

The V gene is TRBV25-1, the J gene TRBJ2-7; 7 nucleotides align to TRBD1. Looked up from germline, CDR1 is MGHDK and CDR2 is SYGVNS. The CDR3 totals 15 residues. V was pared by 3 bases and J by 0 bases, with 5 bases of the junction left unmatched. CDR3 bases: TGTGCCAGCAGTGAGTCAGGGACAGCCTCCTACGAGCAGTACTTC. Residues: CASSESGTASYEQYF.

V and J are TRBV6-1 and TRBJ2-3, with 8 positions matching TRBD1. Germline V gene sequence: CDR1 MNHNS, CDR2 SASEGT. Losses at the gene ends were 11 bases for V and 2 bases for J; bases not matched to a gene: 9. The CDR3 loop spans 14 amino acids. The CDR3 is CAGNRGVFTDTQYF. The CDR3 nucleotides read TGTGCCGGCAACAGGGGGGTCTTCACAGATACGCAGTATTTT.

The J gene is TRBJ2-7, the V gene TRBV5-1; D is possibly TRBD1 or TRBD2 (5 bases each). The V gene lost 4 bases and the J gene lost 2 bases, with 13 bases spanning the gap. This CDR3 region has 14 residues. Germline V CDR1 and CDR2: SGHRS, YFSETQ. The CDR3 reads CASSPGPETYEQYF. As DNA, the CDR3 is TGCGCCAGCAGCCCGGGACCGGAGACCTACGAGCAGTACTTC.